Below, 30 T cell receptor beta chains from the same sample are listed, as sequenced in a study of blood T cell repertoires in COVID-19. Clones were sequenced by immunoSEQ multiplex PCR, and TCRdb holds only the in-frame ones, with some missing. The sample lists more than 300,000 clones; roughly 89% were seen once. Material for sequencing was PBMCs or T cells enriched from blood (not recorded which). The receptors were gathered from a woman aged 25 to 39 who had recovered from COVID-19.

This clone occurred a few times. The chain carries TRBV2 and TRBJ2-3; D uncertain. There are 14 residues in the CDR3. The V gene lost 3 bases and the J gene lost 6 bases, with 13 bases spanning the gap. Per germline, CDR1 SNHLY and CDR2 FYNNEI. CDR3 amino acids: CASSETRRLDTQYF. In nucleotides, the CDR3 is TGTGCCAGCAGTGAGACTCGCCGGCTGGATACGCAGTATTTT.

The chain combines TRBV6-5 with TRBJ1-5, with a possible D match to TRBD1 (6 bases). Germline CDR1 MNHEY, CDR2 SVGAGI. Trimming removed 2 bases from V and 6 bases from J, with 11 bases in between. The CDR3 loop spans 14 amino acids. CDR3 loop: CASSYQGSGQPQHF. CDR3 DNA sequence: TGTGCCAGCAGTTACCAGGGGTCGGGTCAGCCCCAGCATTTT.

The rearrangement links TRBV10-3 to TRBJ2-5; TRBD2 agrees at 7 bases. Germline lookup yields CDR1 ENHRY and CDR2 SYGVKD. The CDR3 is made up of 14 amino acids. V shed 4 bases and J 5 bases; nucleotides not matched to a gene: 7. CDR3 nucleotides: TGTGCCATCAGTGGGACCCTCGGGGGGGAGACCCAGTACTTC. Translated, it gives CAISGTLGGETQYF.

The CDR3 here is CASSPNVGRGLDEQFF. The CDR3 DNA reads TGTGCCAGCTCACCTAATGTCGGCAGGGGGCTCGATGAGCAGTTCTTC. This chain connects TRBV18 to TRBJ2-1; the match to TRBD1 covers 8 bases. Germline trimming cut 3 bases from V and 8 bases from J; bases unmatched to any gene: 12. The CDR3 is 16 amino acids. CDR1 is KGHSH, CDR2 LQKENI, per germline.

This clone appeared once. V is TRBV5-4 and J is TRBJ2-2; no clear D gene. Germline CDR1 is SGHNT and CDR2 is YYREEE (reference sequence). The germline V and J ends were trimmed by 2 bases and 6 bases, with 5 bases remaining between them. The CDR3 spans 12 residues. DNA of the CDR3: TGTGCCAGCAGCTTTTCTGCCGGGGAGCTGTTTTTT. It is translated as CASSFSAGELFF.

This clone occurred many times. The chain has TRBV7-9 and TRBJ2-7; no reliable D call. Germline V gene lookup returns CDR1 SEHNR and CDR2 FQNEAQ (reference sequence). CDR3 length: 13 residues. The V end was cut by 1 base, the J end by 3 bases, with 7 bases between. The CDR3 region has the DNA TGTGCCAGCAGCTTAGATTCGAGCTACGAGCAGTACTTC. This codes for CASSLDSSYEQYF.

The chain has TRBV9 and TRBJ1-4, with unresolved D. Germline V gives CDR1 SGDLS, CDR2 YYNGEE. The ends were cut back, 0 bases at V and 8 bases at J, with 14 bases in the middle. The CDR3 length is 15 residues. The DNA for the CDR3 is TGTGCCAGCAGCGTAGATGTTGGGAGAGAGGAAAAACTGTTTTTT. It codes for CASSVDVGREEKLFF.

The rearrangement links TRBV7-9 to TRBJ1-3; 9 nucleotides align to TRBD1. The CDR3 sequence is 16 residues long. J lost 0 bases, V lost 5 bases, and 5 bases had no gene match. CDR1 is SEHNR, CDR2 FQNEAQ, per germline (reference sequence). CDR3 region: CASSRGQGSSGNTIYF. CDR3 sequence (DNA): TGTGCCAGCAGCCGCGGACAGGGGAGCTCTGGAAACACCATATATTTT.

The chain is built from TRBV5-4 and TRBJ2-7; the D gene is possibly TRBD1 (5 bases). Germline values: CDR1 SGHNT, CDR2 YYREEE (reference sequence). V lost 0 bases and J 6 bases, leaving 13 bases between the germline ends. The CDR3 loop spans 14 amino acids. Written as DNA, the CDR3 is TGTGCCAGCAGCTTGGATCAGGGTCCCTCCGAGCAGTACTTC. Its translation: CASSLDQGPSEQYF. Filled out from reference TRBV5-4 and TRBJ2-7, the complete variable domain reads ETGVTQSPTHLIKTRGQQVTLRCSSQSGHNTVSWYQQALGQGPQFIFQYYREEENGRGNFPPRFSGLQFPNYSSELNVNALELDDSALYLCASSLDQGPSEQYFGPGTRLTVT.

Details on this clone: This specimen includes other DNA sequences encoding the same CDR3. This chain connects TRBV3-1 (or the pseudogene TRBV3-2) to TRBJ1-1; D unresolved. Trimming cost V 4 bases and J 1 base, with 10 bases left between them. The CDR3 covers 14 residues. Germline values: CDR1 LGHDT, CDR2 YNNKEL (reference sequence). The CDR3 coding sequence is TGTGCCAGCAGCCCCCGGGGAGGGAACACTGAAGCTTTCTTT. It codes for CASSPRGGNTEAFF.

CDR3 nucleotides: TGTGCCAGCAGTTATAACAGGGGCGCAGATACGCAGTATTTT. This codes for CASSYNRGADTQYF. J is TRBJ2-3 and V is TRBV6-5; 7 positions agree with TRBD1. The CDR3 extends over 14 amino acids. Looked up from germline, CDR1 is MNHEY and CDR2 is SVGAGI. The trim removed 3 bases at V and 4 bases at J, leaving 4 bases unmatched.

This chain uses TRBV19 with TRBJ2-5; 8 bases are shared with TRBD1. This CDR3 region has 14 residues. Trimming removed 6 bases from V and 5 bases from J; junction bases left unmatched: 8. The germline V gene encodes CDR1 LNHDA and CDR2 SQIVND (reference sequence). The CDR3 loop reads CASRNQGAGETQYF. CDR3 nucleotides: TGTGCCAGTAGAAATCAGGGGGCGGGGGAGACCCAGTACTTC.

This clone was picked up a small number of times. The chain recombines TRBV28 with TRBJ1-1, with unresolved D. Germline V gene sequence: CDR1 MDHEN, CDR2 SYDVKM. The CDR3 loop spans 15 amino acids. Trimming removed 6 bases from V and 1 base from J, with 15 bases in between. CDR3 sequence reads: CASRPKNLWNTEAFF. The DNA of the CDR3 is TGTGCCAGCAGACCGAAAAACCTATGGAACACTGAAGCTTTCTTT.

This sequence joins TRBV29-1 and TRBJ2-7; possibly TRBD1 for D (6 bases). The germline CDR1 and CDR2 sequences are SQVTM and ANQGSEA. CDR3 length: 15 amino acids. V was trimmed by 2 bases and J by 2 bases, leaving 16 bases between them. The CDR3 loop is CSVEYPQGLTYEQYF. In nucleotides, the CDR3 is TGCAGCGTTGAATATCCCCAGGGGTTAACCTACGAGCAGTACTTC.

This chain joins TRBV5-6 and TRBJ1-2, with 11 positions matching TRBD1. The germline gives CDR1 SGHDT, CDR2 YYEEEE. The CDR3 has 17 residues. Germline trimming cut 5 bases from V and 4 bases from J; bases unmatched to any gene: 13. CDR3 residues: CASRWGQGVLTLYGYTF. The CDR3 nucleotides read TGTGCCAGCAGGTGGGGACAGGGGGTGCTTACCCTCTATGGCTACACCTTC.

This clone was detected only a few times. The rearrangement uses TRBV10-3 and TRBJ1-5; 9 bases map to TRBD1. V shed 5 bases and J 0 bases; nucleotides not matched to a gene: 5. The CDR3 consists of 16 residues. Germline V gives CDR1 ENHRY, CDR2 SYGVKD. The CDR3 coding sequence is TGTGCCATCAGTTCGGACAGGGGTAATAGCAATCAGCCCCAGCATTTT. Encoded protein: CAISSDRGNSNQPQHF.

In the case of this clone: One end of the junction varies from germline; a read error may be responsible. The J gene is TRBJ2-1, the V gene TRBV27; D is perhaps TRBD2 (5 bases). The CDR3 covers 14 residues. CDR1 MNHEY and CDR2 SMNVEV come from the germline V gene (reference sequence). CDR3 protein: CASSSPGMGNEQFF. In DNA, the CDR3 is TGTGCCAGCAGTTCTCCGGGGATGGGCAATGAACAGTTCTTC.

The chain employs TRBV24-1 and TRBJ1-3; D gene unclear. V lost 12 bases and J lost 4, with 21 bases in between. CDR1 and CDR2 from the germline V gene are KGHDR and SFDVKD. CDR3 length: 15 residues. In DNA, the CDR3 is TGTGCCCCCGGGAGGAGCCGCCGACCGGGAAACACCATATATTTT. Protein sequence: CAPGRSRRPGNTIYF.

The chain is built from TRBV19 and TRBJ1-5; 8 bases line up with TRBD1. J lost 8 bases, V lost 5 bases, and 11 bases had no gene match. Germline V CDR1 and CDR2: LNHDA, SQIVND (reference sequence). There are 15 residues in the CDR3. The CDR3 DNA is TGTGCCAGTAGTTACCGGGACAGGAGAAGGGAGCCCCAGCATTTT. Its protein product is CASSYRDRRREPQHF.

The chain links TRBV28 to TRBJ1-1, with D possibly being TRBD1 (6 bases). The CDR3 runs 15 residues. Germline V lookup: CDR1 MDHEN, CDR2 SYDVKM. V was cut by 3 bases and J by 10 bases, with 21 bases left in between. The CDR3, as DNA: TGTGCCAGCAGTTTCCAAGACAGGCGGGTGGCGGGAGCTTTCTTT. Translating gives CASSFQDRRVAGAFF. The full variable domain, completed using reference TRBV28 and TRBJ1-1, is DVKVTQSSRYLVKRTGEKVFLECVQDMDHENMFWYRQDPGLGLRLIYFSYDVKMKEKGDIPEGYSVSREKKERFSLILESASTNQTSMYLCASSFQDRRVAGAFFGQGTRLTVV.

This chain connects TRBV2 to TRBJ1-5; D not resolved. This CDR3 spans 12 amino acids. Per the germline V gene, CDR1 is SNHLY and CDR2 is FYNNEI. Trimming shortened V by 4 bases and J by 7 bases, and 8 bases separated the two germline ends. The CDR3 nucleotides are TGTGCCAGCAGTGTCGGGGTGCAGCCCCAGCATTTT. It translates to CASSVGVQPQHF.

The chain is built from TRBV27 and TRBJ2-3; 12 bases are a match to TRBD2. This CDR3 has 16 residues. The V and J ends lost 5 bases and 7 bases, in that order; junction bases with no gene match: 10. Germline loops: CDR1 MNHEY, CDR2 SMNVEV (reference sequence). The DNA for the CDR3 is TGTGCCAGCAGTCGAGAGACTAGCGGGAGTAGATATACGCAGTATTTT. This codes for CASSRETSGSRYTQYF.

This sequence joins TRBV6-1 and TRBJ2-5; possible D gene TRBD2, 6 bases. The CDR3 totals 14 residues. The V gene lost 2 bases and the J gene lost 2 bases, with 9 bases spanning the gap. The germline V gene has CDR1 MNHNS and CDR2 SASEGT. The CDR3 is CASSEIGLQETQYF. As DNA, the CDR3 is TGTGCCAGCAGTGAAATTGGACTACAAGAGACCCAGTACTTC.

V is TRBV6-1 and J is TRBJ1-2; D gene unclear. Germline assignment: CDR1 MNHNS and CDR2 SASEGT. Between the trimmed V and J ends, which lost 2 bases and 4 bases, there was a span of 14 bases. This CDR3 has 15 amino acids. The CDR3 region is CASSELGRILYGYTF. The DNA of the CDR3 is TGTGCCAGCAGTGAACTGGGCAGGATACTCTATGGCTACACCTTC.

The gene calls are TRBV28 and TRBJ1-4; D is uncertain. Germline V gene data show CDR1 as MDHEN and CDR2 as SYDVKM. Trimming pared 2 bases from V and 6 bases from J, leaving 19 bases between. This CDR3 has 17 amino acids. The CDR3 DNA sequence: TGTGCCAGCAGTTTAACCCGAGCGGGAACTTTTCATGAAAAACTGTTTTTT. Amino acid sequence: CASSLTRAGTFHEKLFF. Using reference TRBV28 and TRBJ1-4 for the parts outside the CDR3, the full variable domain is DVKVTQSSRYLVKRTGEKVFLECVQDMDHENMFWYRQDPGLGLRLIYFSYDVKMKEKGDIPEGYSVSREKKERFSLILESASTNQTSMYLCASSLTRAGTFHEKLFFGSGTQLSVL.

The chain couples TRBV5-1 to TRBJ2-5; 7 bases are shared with TRBD1. Looked up from germline, CDR1 is SGHRS and CDR2 is YFSETQ. The CDR3 is 15 residues long. V lost 4 bases and J lost 4; bases outside the gene matches: 10. Written as DNA, the CDR3 is TGCGCCAGCAGCCTGGGAATAACAGGGGCAGAGACCCAGTACTTC. It codes for CASSLGITGAETQYF.

This sequence joins TRBV12-3 or TRBV12-4 and TRBJ1-5; D not certain. Between the trimmed V and J ends, which lost 6 bases and 3 bases, there was a span of 9 bases. This CDR3 has 13 residues. CDR3 sequence (DNA): TGTGCCAGCAGGAAGGACTCCAATCAGCCCCAGCATTTT. This encodes CASRKDSNQPQHF.

The chain employs TRBV10-1 and TRBJ2-5; the D gene is possibly TRBD2 (5 bases). V lost 0 bases and J 3 bases, leaving 11 bases between the germline ends. The CDR3 runs to 15 residues. Germline assignment: CDR1 WNHNN and CDR2 SYGVQD (reference sequence). CDR3: CASSESGVGEETQYF. The CDR3 DNA reads as TGCGCCAGCAGTGAGTCCGGCGTGGGAGAAGAGACCCAGTACTTC.

This clone was detected once. V gene TRBV4-1 combines with J gene TRBJ2-1; TRBD2 matches at 10 bases. The V and J ends lost 1 base and 6 bases, in that order; junction bases with no gene match: 9. CDR3 length equals 17 residues. Germline V gene data show CDR1 as MGHRA and CDR2 as YSYEKL. The CDR3 sequence is CASSQVVASGSPNEQFF. Here the CDR3 DNA reads TGCGCCAGCAGCCAAGTTGTGGCTAGCGGGAGCCCCAATGAGCAGTTCTTC.

This clone is a singleton in its sample. The chain couples TRBV15 to TRBJ1-5; a weak D match, TRBD1 (5 bases). Germline values: CDR1 LNHNV, CDR2 YYDKDF (reference sequence). The CDR3 is 15 amino acids. Trimming pared 4 bases from V and 2 bases from J, leaving 12 bases between. In DNA form, the CDR3 reads TGTGCCACCAGCATAACAGGTTATGGCAATCAGCCCCAGCATTTT. As protein: CATSITGYGNQPQHF. Full variable domain (outside the CDR3, taken from reference TRBV15 and TRBJ1-5): DAMVIQNPRYQVTQFGKPVTLSCSQTLNHNVMYWYQQKSSQAPKLLFHYYDKDFNNEADTPDNFQSRRPNTSFCFLDIRSPGLGDTAMYLCATSITGYGNQPQHFGDGTRLSIL.